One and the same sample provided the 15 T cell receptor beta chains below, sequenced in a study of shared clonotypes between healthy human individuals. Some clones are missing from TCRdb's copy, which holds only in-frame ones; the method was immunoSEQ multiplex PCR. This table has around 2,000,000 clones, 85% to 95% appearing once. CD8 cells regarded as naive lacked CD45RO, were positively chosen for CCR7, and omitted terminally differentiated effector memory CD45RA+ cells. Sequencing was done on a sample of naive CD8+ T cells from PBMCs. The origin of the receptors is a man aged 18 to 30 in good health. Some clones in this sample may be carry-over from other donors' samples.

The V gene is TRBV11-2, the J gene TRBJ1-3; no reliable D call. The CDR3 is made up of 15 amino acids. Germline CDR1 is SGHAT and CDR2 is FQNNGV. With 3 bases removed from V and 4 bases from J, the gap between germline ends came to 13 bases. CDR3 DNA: TGTGCCAGCAGCTTCACCACGACATACGGAAACACCATATATTTT. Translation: CASSFTTTYGNTIYF.

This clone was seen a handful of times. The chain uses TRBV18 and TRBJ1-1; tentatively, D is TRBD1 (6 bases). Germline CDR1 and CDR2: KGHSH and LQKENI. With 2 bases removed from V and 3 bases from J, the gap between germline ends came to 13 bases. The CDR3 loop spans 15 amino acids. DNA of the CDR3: TGTGCCAGCTCACCATCCGGGGGGCTGTACACTGAAGCTTTCTTT. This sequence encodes CASSPSGGLYTEAFF.

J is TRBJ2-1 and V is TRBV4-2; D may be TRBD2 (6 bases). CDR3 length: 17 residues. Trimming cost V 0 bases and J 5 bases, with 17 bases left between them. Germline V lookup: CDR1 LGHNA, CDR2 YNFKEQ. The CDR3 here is CASSQDSGGWEDNEQFF. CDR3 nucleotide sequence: TGTGCCAGCAGCCAAGATTCGGGCGGGTGGGAGGACAATGAGCAGTTCTTC.

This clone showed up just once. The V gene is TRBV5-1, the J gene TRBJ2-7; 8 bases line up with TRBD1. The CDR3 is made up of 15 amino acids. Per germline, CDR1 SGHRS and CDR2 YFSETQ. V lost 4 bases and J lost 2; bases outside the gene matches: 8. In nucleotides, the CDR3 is TGCGCCAGCAGCGGAACCGGGACAGGCACCTACGAGCAGTACTTC. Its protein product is CASSGTGTGTYEQYF.

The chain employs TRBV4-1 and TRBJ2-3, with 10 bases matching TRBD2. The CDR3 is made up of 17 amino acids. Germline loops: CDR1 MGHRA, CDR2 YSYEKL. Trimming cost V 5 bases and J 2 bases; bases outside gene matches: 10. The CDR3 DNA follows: TGCGCCAGCAGCTACCTAGCGGGAGCCCGCCTCACAGATACGCAGTATTTT. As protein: CASSYLAGARLTDTQYF.

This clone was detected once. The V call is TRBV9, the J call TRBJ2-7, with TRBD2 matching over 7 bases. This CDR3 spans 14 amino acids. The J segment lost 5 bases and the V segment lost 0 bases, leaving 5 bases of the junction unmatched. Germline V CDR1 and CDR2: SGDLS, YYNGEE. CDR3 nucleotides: TGTGCCAGCAGCGTAGGGGGAGGGCTCAACGAGCAGTACTTC. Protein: CASSVGGGLNEQYF.

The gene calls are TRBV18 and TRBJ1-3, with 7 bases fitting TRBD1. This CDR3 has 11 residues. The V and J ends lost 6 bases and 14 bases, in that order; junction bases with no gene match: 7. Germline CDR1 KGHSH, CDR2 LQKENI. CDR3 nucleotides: TGTGCCAGCTCCCTCGACAGGGACGTATATTTT. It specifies CASSLDRDVYF.

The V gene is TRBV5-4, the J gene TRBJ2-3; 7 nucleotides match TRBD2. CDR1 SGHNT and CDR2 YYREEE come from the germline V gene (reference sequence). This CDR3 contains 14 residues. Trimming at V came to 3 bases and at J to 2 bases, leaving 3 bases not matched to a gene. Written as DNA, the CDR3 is TGTGCCAGCAGCTGGGAGGGGCCCACAGATACGCAGTATTTT. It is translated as CASSWEGPTDTQYF.

The CDR3 region is CASSSSSYEQYF. The CDR3 coding sequence is TGTGCCAGCAGCTCGAGCTCCTACGAGCAGTACTTC. This chain joins TRBV5-4 and TRBJ2-7; D is ambiguous. Germline CDR1 SGHNT, CDR2 YYREEE (reference sequence). V was shortened by 3 bases and J by 0 bases, with 4 bases between the two germline ends. The CDR3 contains 12 residues. The full variable domain, in which reference TRBV5-4 and TRBJ2-7 provide the parts outside the CDR3, is ETGVTQSPTHLIKTRGQQVTLRCSSQSGHNTVSWYQQALGQGPQFIFQYYREEENGRGNFPPRFSGLQFPNYSSELNVNALELDDSALYLCASSSSSYEQYFGPGTRLTVT.

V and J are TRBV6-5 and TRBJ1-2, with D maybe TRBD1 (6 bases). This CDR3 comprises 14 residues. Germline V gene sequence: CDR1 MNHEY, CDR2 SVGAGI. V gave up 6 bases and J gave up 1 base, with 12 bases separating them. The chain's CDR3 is CASSFGTFNYGYTF. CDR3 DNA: TGTGCCAGCAGCTTCGGGACATTTAACTATGGCTACACCTTC.

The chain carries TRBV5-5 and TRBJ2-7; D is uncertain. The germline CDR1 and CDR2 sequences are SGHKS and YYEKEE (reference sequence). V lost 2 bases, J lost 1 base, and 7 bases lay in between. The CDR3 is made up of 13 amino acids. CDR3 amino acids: CASSFSRSYEQYF. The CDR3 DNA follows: TGTGCCAGCAGCTTTAGCAGGTCCTACGAGCAGTACTTC.

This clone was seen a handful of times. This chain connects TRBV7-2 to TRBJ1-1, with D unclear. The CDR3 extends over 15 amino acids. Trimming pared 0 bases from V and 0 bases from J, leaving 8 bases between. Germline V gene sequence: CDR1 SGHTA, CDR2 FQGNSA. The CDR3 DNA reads TGTGCCAGCAGCTTAGCGCACGGCGTGAACACTGAAGCTTTCTTT. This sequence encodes CASSLAHGVNTEAFF. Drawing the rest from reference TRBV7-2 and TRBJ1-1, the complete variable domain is GAGVSQSPSNKVTEKGKDVELRCDPISGHTALYWYRQSLGQGLEFLIYFQGNSAPDKSGLPSDRFSAERTGGSVSTLTIQRTQQEDSAVYLCASSLAHGVNTEAFFGQGTRLTVV.

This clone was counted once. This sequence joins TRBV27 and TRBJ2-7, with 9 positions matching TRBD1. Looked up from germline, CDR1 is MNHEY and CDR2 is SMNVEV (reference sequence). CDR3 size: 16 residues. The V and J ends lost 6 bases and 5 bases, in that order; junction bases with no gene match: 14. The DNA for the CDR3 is TGTGCCAGCAGAGCCGGGACAGGGTCCTGGGTCCACGAGCAGTACTTC. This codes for CASRAGTGSWVHEQYF.

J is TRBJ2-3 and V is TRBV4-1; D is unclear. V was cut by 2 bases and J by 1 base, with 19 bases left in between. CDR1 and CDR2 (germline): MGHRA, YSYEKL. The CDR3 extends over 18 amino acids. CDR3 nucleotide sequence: TGCGCCAGCAGCCAACTCGGAGTGCGAAAAAGCGGCACAGATACGCAGTATTTT. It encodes CASSQLGVRKSGTDTQYF.

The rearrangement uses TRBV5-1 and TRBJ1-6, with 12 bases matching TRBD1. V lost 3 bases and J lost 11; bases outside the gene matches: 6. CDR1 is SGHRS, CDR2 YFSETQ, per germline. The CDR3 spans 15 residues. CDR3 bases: TGCGCCAGCAGCTGGGGACAGGGGGCGACGGCACCCCTCCACTTT. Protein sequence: CASSWGQGATAPLHF.